The source of this TCR beta chain is a study of T cells expressing NK-cell markers. Study in general: Source material for TCR beta repertoires consisted of sorted CD3+CD56+NKG2C+, CD3+CD56+NKG2C- and CD3+CD56-NKG2C+ T cells. Seven of the eight sequenced donors were classified as HCMV-seropositive, and one was classified as seronegative.

This CDR3 has 16 residues. CDR1 and CDR2 from the germline V gene are MNHEY and SMNVEV (reference sequence). From the 5' RACE reads, TCRdb lists one entry per CDR3 protein and no DNA. With roughly 110,000 distinct CDR3 sequences in the sample, the ten largest clones hold roughly 18%. The V gene is TRBV27, the J gene TRBJ1-2; TCRdb indicates TRBD1, and absent DNA this call remains unverified. What was sequenced was blood T cells: a sorted CD56 or NKG2C T cell subset, CD4+ or CD8+ T cells, or bulk PBMC T cells (not recorded which). This TCR was recovered from a woman between 18 and 69 years old in good health. CDR3 sequence: CASSFGRGGGRVGYTF.